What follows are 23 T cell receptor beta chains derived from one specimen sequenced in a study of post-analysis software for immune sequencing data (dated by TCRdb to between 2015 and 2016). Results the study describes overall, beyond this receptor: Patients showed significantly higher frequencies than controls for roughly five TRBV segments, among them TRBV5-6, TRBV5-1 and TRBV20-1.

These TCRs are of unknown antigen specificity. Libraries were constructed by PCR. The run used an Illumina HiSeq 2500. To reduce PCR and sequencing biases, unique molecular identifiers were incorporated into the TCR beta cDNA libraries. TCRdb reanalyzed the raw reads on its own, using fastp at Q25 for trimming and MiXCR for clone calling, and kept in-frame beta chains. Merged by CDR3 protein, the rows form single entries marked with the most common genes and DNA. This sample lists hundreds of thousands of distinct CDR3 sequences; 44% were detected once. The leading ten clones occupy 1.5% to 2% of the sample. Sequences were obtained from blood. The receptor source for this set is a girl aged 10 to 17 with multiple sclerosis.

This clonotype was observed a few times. The CDR3 loop reads CASRPPQGTQYF. The CDR3 DNA sequence: TGTGCCAGCAGGCCCCCCCAGGGTACGCAGTATTTT. The chain has TRBV7-9 and TRBJ2-3, with D possibly being TRBD1 (5 bases). The V gene lost 6 bases and the J gene lost 8 bases, with 12 bases spanning the gap. The CDR3 contains 12 residues. The V gene's germline CDR1 is SEHNR and CDR2 FQNEAQ (reference sequence).

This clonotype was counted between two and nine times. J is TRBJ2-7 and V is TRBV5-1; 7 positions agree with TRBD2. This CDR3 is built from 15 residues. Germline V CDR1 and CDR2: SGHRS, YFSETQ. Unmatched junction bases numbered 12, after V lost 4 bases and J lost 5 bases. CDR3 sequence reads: CASSPAWTRRHEQYF. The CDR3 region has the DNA TGCGCCAGCAGCCCCGCTTGGACTAGGCGCCACGAGCAGTACTTC.

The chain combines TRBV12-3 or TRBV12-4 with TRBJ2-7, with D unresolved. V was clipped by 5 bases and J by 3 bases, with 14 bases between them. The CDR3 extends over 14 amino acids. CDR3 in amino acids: CASSPDGSDYEQYF. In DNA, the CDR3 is TGTGCCAGCAGTCCGGACGGCAGCGACTACGAGCAGTACTTC.

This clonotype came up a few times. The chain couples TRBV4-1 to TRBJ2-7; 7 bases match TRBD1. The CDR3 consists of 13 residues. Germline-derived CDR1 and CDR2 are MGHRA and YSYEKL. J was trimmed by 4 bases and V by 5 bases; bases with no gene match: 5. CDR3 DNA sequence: TGCGCCAGCAGCGCAGGGGGATTTTACGAGCAGTACTTC. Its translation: CASSAGGFYEQYF.

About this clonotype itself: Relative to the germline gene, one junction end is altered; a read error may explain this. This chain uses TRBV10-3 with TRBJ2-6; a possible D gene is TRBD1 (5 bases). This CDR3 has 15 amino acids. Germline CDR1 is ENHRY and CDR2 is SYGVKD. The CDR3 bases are TGTGCCATCAGTGAAATTCGCTCTGGGGCCGACGTCCTGACTTTC. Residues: CAISEIRSGADVLTF.

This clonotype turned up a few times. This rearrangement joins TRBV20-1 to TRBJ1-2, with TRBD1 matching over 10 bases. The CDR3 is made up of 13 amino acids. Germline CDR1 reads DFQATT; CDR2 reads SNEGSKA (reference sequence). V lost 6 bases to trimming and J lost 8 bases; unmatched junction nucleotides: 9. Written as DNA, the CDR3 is TGCAGTGCCAGGGACAGGGGTGTTTCAGGCTACACCTTC. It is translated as CSARDRGVSGYTF.

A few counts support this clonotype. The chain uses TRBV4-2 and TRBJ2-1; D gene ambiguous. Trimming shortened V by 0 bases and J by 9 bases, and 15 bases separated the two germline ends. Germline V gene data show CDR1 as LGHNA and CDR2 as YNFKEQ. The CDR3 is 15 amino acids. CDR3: CASSQDSSFGSEQFF. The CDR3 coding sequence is TGTGCCAGCAGCCAAGATAGCTCCTTTGGAAGTGAGCAGTTCTTC.

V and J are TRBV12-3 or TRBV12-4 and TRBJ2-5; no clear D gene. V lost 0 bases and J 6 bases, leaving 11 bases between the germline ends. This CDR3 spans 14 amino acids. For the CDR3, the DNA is TGTGCCAGCAGTTTAGCCGCCTTACGGCAGACCCAGTACTTC. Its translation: CASSLAALRQTQYF.

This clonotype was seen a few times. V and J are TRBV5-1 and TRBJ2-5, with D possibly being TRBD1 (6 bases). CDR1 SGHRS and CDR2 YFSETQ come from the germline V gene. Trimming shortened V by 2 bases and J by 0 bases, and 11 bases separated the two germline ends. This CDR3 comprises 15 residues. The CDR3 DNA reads TGCGCCAGCAGCTTCCAGGGGACGTACCAAGAGACCCAGTACTTC. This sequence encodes CASSFQGTYQETQYF.

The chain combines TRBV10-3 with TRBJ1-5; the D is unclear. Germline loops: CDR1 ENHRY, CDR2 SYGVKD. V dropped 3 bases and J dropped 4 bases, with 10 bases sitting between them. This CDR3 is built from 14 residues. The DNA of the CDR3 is TGTGCCATCAGTGACGCCCGGGTAAATCAGCCCCAGCATTTT. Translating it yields CAISDARVNQPQHF.

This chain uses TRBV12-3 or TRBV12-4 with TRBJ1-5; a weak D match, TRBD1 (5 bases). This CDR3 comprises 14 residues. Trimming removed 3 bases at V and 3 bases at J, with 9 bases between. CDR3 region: CASSFVGPNQPQHF. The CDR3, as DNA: TGTGCCAGCAGTTTTGTGGGACCCAATCAGCCCCAGCATTTT.

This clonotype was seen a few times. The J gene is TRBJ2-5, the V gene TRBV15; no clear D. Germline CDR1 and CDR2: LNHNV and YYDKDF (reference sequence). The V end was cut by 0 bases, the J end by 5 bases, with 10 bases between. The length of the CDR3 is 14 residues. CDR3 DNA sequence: TGTGCCACCAGCAGAGATCGGGCCGCCGAGACCCAGTACTTC. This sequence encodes CATSRDRAAETQYF.

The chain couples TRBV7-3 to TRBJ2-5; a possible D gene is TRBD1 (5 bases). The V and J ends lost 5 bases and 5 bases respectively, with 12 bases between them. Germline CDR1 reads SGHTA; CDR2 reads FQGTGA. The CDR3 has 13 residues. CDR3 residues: CASSRRPGETQYF. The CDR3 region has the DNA TGTGCCAGCAGCCGTCGTCCAGGGGAGACCCAGTACTTC.

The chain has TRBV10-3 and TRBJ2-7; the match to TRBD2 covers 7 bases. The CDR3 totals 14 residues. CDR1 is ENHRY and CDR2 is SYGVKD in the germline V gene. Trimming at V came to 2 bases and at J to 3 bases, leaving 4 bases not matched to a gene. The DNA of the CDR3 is TGTGCCATCAGTGAGAGGGAGGGTATCTACGAGCAGTACTTC. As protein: CAISEREGIYEQYF.

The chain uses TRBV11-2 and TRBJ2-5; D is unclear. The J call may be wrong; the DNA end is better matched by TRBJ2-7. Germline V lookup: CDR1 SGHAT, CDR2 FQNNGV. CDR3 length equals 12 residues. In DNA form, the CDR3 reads TGTGCCAGCAGCACTACAGCTCCCGAGCAGTACTTC. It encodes CASSTTAPEQYF.

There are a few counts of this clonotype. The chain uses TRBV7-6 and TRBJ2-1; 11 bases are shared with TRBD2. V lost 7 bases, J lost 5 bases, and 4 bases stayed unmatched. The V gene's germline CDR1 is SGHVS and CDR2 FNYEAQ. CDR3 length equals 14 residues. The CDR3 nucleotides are TGTGCCAGCACCGGGACTAGCGGAGACAATGAGCAGTTCTTC. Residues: CASTGTSGDNEQFF.

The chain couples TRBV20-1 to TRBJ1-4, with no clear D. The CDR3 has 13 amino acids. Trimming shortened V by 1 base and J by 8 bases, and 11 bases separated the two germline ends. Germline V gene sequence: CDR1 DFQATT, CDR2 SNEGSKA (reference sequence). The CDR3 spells CSARGTDHEKLFF. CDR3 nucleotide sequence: TGCAGTGCTAGAGGAACAGATCACGAAAAACTGTTTTTT.

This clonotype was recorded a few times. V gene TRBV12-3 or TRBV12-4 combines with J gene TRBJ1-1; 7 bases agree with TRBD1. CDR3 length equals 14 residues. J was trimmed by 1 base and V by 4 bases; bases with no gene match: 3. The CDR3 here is CASSSRTGNTEAFF. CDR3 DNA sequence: TGTGCCAGCAGTTCAAGGACAGGGAACACTGAAGCTTTCTTT.

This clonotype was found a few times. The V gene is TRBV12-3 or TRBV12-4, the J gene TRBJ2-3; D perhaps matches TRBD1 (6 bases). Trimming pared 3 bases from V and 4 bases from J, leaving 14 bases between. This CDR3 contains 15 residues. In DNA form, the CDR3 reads TGTGCCAGCAGTTTGGGGGCGACACATTCAGATACGCAGTATTTT. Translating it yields CASSLGATHSDTQYF.

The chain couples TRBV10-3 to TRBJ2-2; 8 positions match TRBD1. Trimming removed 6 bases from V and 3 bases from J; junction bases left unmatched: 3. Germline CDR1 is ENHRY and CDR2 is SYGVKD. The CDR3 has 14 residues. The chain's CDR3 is CAIRDREDTGELFF. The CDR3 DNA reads TGTGCCATCAGGGACAGGGAGGACACCGGGGAGCTGTTTTTT.

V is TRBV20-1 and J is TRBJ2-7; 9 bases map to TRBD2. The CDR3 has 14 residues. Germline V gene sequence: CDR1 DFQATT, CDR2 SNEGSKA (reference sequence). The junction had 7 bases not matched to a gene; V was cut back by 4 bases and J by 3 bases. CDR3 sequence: CSANTGTSSYEQYF. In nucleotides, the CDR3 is TGCAGTGCTAACACGGGGACTAGCAGCTACGAGCAGTACTTC.

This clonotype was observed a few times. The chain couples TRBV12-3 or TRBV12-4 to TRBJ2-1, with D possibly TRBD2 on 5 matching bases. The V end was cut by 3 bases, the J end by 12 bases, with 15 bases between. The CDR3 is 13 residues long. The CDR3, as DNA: TGTGCCAGCAGTTTGCAGAGCGGTTTACGGCAGTTCTTC. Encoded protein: CASSLQSGLRQFF.

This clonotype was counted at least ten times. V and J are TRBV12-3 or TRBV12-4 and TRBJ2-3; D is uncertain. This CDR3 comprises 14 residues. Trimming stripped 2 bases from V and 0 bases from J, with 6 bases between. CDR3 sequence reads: CASSLWASTDTQYF. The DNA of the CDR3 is TGTGCCAGCAGTTTATGGGCTAGCACAGATACGCAGTATTTT.